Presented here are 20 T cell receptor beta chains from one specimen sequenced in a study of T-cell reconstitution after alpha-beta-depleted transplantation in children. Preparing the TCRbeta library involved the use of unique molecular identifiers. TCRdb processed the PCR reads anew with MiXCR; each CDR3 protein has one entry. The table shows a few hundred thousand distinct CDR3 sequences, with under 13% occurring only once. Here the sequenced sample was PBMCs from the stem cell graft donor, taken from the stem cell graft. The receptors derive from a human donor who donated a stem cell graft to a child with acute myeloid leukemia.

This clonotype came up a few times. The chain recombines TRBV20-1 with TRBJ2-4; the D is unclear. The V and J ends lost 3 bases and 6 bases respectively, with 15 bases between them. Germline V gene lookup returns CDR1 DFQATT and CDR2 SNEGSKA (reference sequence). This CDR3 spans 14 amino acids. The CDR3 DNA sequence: TGCAGTGCTAGTGGAGTAGCAGACCCAAACATTCAGTACTTC. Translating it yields CSASGVADPNIQYF.

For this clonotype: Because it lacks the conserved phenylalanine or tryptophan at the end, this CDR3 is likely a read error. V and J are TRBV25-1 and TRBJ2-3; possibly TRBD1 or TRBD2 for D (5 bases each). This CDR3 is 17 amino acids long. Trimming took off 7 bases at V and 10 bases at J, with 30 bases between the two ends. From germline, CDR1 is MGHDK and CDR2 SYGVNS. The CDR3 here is CASIPRGDGPRLIAQYL. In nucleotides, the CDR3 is TGTGCCAGCATTCCGAGGGGCGACGGGCCCCGGCTTATTGCGCAGTATTTG.

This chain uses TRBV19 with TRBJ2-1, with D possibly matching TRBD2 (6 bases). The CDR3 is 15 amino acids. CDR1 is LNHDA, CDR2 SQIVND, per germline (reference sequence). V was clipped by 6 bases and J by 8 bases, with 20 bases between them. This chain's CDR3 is CASRPGTSAMDEQFF. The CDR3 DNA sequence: TGTGCCAGTAGACCCGGGACTTCCGCCATGGATGAGCAGTTCTTC.

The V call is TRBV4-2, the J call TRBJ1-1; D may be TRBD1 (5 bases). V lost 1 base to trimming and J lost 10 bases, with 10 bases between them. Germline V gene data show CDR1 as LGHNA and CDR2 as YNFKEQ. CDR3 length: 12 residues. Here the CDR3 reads CASSQGREVAFF. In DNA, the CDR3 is TGTGCCAGCAGCCAAGGCAGGGAGGTAGCTTTCTTT.

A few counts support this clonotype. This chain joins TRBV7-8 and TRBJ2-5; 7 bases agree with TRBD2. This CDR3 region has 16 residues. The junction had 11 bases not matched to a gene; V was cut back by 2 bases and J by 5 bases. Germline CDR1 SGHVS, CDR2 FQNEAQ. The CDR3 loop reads CASSLIGTKSLETQYF. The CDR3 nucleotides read TGTGCCAGCAGCTTAATAGGGACTAAAAGTCTTGAGACCCAGTACTTC. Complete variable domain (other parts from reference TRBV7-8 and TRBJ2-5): GAGVSQSPRYKVAKRGQDVALRCDPISGHVSLFWYQQALGQGPEFLTYFQNEAQLDKSGLPSDRFFAERPEGSVSTLKIQRTQQEDSAVYLCASSLIGTKSLETQYFGPGTRLLVL.

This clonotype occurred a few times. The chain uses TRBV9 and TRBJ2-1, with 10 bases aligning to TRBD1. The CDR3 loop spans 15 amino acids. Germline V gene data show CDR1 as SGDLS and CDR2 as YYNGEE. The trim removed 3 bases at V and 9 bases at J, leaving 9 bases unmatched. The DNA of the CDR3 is TGTGCCAGCAGCGACGGGACAGGGGAAAGGGGTGAGCAGTTCTTC. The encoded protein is CASSDGTGERGEQFF.

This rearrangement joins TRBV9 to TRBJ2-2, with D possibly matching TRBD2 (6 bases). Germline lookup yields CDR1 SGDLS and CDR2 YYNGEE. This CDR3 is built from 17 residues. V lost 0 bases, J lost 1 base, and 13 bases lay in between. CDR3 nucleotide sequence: TGTGCCAGCAGCGTAGGGAGGGCACCTAGGAACACCGGGGAGCTGTTTTTT. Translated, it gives CASSVGRAPRNTGELFF.

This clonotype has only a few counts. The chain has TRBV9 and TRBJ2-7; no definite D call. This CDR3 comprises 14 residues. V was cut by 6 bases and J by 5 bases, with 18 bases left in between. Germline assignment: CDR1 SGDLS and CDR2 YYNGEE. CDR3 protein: CASTGMGTFHEQYV. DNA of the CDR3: TGTGCCAGCACTGGTATGGGCACTTTCCACGAGCAGTACGTC.

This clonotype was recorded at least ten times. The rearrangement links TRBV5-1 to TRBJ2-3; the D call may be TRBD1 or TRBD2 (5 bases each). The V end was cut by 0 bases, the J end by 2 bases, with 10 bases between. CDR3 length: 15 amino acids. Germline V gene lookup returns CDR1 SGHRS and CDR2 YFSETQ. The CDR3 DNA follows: TGCGCCAGCAGCTTGGAGGGGACCGCCACAGATACGCAGTATTTT. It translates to CASSLEGTATDTQYF.

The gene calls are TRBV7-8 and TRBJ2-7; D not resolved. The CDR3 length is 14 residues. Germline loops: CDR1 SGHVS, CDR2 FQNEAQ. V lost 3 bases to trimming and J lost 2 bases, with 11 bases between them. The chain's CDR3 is CASSFGQAAYEQYF. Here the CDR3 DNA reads TGTGCCAGCAGCTTCGGCCAGGCCGCCTACGAGCAGTACTTC.

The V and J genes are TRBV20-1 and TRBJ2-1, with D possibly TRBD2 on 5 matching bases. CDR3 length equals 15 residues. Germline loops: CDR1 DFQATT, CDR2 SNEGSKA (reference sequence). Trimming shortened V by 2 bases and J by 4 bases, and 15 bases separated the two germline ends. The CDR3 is CSARRLARGYNEQFF. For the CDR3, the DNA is TGCAGTGCTAGAAGACTCGCCCGGGGTTACAATGAGCAGTTCTTC.

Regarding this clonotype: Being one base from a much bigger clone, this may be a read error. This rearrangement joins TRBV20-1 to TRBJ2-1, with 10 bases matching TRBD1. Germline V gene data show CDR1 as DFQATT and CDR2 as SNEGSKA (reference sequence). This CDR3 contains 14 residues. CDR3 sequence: CSAVGQGGNNERFF. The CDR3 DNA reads TGCAGTGCCGTCGGACAGGGGGGTAACAATGAGCGGTTCTTC.

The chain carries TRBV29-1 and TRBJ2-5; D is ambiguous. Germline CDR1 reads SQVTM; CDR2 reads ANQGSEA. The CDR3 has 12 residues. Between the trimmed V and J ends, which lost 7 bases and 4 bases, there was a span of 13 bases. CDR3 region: CSGGITLETQYF. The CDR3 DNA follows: TGCAGCGGCGGCATTACGTTAGAGACCCAGTACTTC.

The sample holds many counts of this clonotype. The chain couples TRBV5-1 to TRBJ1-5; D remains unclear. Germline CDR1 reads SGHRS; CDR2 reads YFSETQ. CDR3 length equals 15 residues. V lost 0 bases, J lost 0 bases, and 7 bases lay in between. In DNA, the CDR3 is TGCGCCAGCAGCTTGGACGGCAATAGCAATCAGCCCCAGCATTTT. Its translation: CASSLDGNSNQPQHF.

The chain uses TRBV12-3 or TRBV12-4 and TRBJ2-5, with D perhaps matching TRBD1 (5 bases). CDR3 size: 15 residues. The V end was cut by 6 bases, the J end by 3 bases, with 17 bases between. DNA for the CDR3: TGTGCCAGCAGCCAGATACTGGGCAGGGAAGAGACCCAGTACTTC. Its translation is CASSQILGREETQYF.

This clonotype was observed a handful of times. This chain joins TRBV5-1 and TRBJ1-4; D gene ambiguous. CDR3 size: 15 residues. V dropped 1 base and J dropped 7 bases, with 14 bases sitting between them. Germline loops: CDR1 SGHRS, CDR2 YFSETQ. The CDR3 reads CASSLSVPGIEKLFF. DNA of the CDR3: TGCGCCAGCAGCTTGTCGGTGCCGGGGATTGAAAAACTGTTTTTT.

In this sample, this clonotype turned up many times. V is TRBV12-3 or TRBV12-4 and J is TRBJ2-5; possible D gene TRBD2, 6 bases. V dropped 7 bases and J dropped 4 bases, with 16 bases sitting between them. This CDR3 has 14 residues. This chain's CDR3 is CASTQGGMGETQYF. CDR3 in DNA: TGTGCCAGCACCCAAGGAGGGATGGGAGAGACCCAGTACTTC.

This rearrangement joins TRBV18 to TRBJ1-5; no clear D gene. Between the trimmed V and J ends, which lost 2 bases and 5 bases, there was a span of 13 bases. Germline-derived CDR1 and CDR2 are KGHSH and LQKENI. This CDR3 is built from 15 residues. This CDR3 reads CASSPGLGGDQPQHF. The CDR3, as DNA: TGTGCCAGCTCACCAGGGCTGGGAGGAGATCAGCCCCAGCATTTT. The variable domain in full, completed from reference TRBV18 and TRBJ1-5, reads NAGVMQNPRHLVRRRGQEARLRCSPMKGHSHVYWYRQLPEEGLKFMVYLQKENIIDESGMPKERFSAEFPKEGPSILRIQQVVRGDSAAYFCASSPGLGGDQPQHFGDGTRLSIL.

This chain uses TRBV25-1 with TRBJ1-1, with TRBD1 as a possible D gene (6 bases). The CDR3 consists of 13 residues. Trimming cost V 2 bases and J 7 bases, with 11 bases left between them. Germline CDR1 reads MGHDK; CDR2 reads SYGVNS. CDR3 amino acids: CASSEGGAGEAFF. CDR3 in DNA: TGTGCCAGCAGTGAAGGGGGCGCAGGTGAAGCTTTCTTT.

CDR3 bases: TGTGCCAGCTCACCCAGGCGCGTCACAGATACGCAGTATTTT. This encodes CASSPRRVTDTQYF. V gene TRBV18 combines with J gene TRBJ2-3, with D hard to call. CDR3 length: 14 residues. The V gene lost 3 bases and the J gene lost 2 bases, with 9 bases spanning the gap. In germline, CDR1 is KGHSH, CDR2 LQKENI.